Below, 25 T cell receptor beta chains from the same sample are listed, as sequenced in a study of post-analysis software for immune sequencing data. Study-wide findings and caveats: Among roughly five TRBV segments more frequent in patients than controls were TRBV5-6, TRBV5-1 and TRBV20-1.

Prepared TCR beta cDNA libraries contained unique molecular identifiers. Each CDR3 protein gets one entry after TCRdb re-called the PCR reads with MiXCR. The sample has a few hundred thousand distinct CDR3 sequences, roughly 36% seen once. These receptors are not linked to any known antigen. The sample comprised blood. These receptors all stem from a girl aged 10 to 17 with multiple sclerosis.

The CDR3 coding sequence is TGCGCCAGCAGCCCCGGCTTTAGCTCCTACGAGCAGTACTTC. Amino acid sequence: CASSPGFSSYEQYF. The chain recombines TRBV4-3 with TRBJ2-7; D remains ambiguous. Germline CDR1 LGHNA, CDR2 YSLEER. This CDR3 has 14 residues. Between the trimmed V and J ends, which lost 4 bases and 0 bases, there was a span of 10 bases.

In its sample, this clonotype was seen a few times. This chain links TRBV4-1 with TRBJ2-2, with D tentatively TRBD1 or TRBD2 (6 bases each). The CDR3 sequence is 17 residues long. Germline V gene sequence: CDR1 MGHRA, CDR2 YSYEKL. V was trimmed by 0 bases and J by 3 bases, leaving 14 bases between them. The CDR3: CASSQDSRGLDTGELFF. The CDR3 coding sequence is TGCGCCAGCAGCCAAGACTCACGGGGGCTTGACACCGGGGAGCTGTTTTTT.

V usage is TRBV7-3 and J usage is TRBJ2-3; no clear D. V was trimmed by 5 bases and J by 1 base, leaving 13 bases between them. The CDR3 covers 15 residues. The V gene's germline CDR1 is SGHTA and CDR2 FQGTGA. The chain's CDR3 is CASSLLLGGTDTQYF. In DNA form, the CDR3 reads TGTGCCAGCAGCCTACTCCTTGGGGGCACAGATACGCAGTATTTT.

The chain links TRBV2 to TRBJ1-1; no reliable D call. CDR1 and CDR2 (germline): SNHLY, FYNNEI. Trimming removed 6 bases at V and 0 bases at J, with 11 bases between. This CDR3 has 14 amino acids. The CDR3 DNA sequence: TGTGCCAGCAGGGGCCCATCCTTGAACACTGAAGCTTTCTTT. It yields the protein CASRGPSLNTEAFF.

There are many counts of this clonotype. This chain joins TRBV7-2 and TRBJ2-1; no clear D gene. V was shortened by 6 bases and J by 4 bases, with 4 bases between the two germline ends. Looked up from germline, CDR1 is SGHTA and CDR2 is FQGNSA. The CDR3 is 11 amino acids. The CDR3 here is CASRGYNEQFF. Written as DNA, the CDR3 is TGTGCCAGCAGGGGATACAATGAGCAGTTCTTC. The full variable domain, its missing parts supplied by reference TRBV7-2 and TRBJ2-1, is GAGVSQSPSNKVTEKGKDVELRCDPISGHTALYWYRQSLGQGLEFLIYFQGNSAPDKSGLPSDRFSAERTGGSVSTLTIQRTQQEDSAVYLCASRGYNEQFFGPGTRLTVL.

For the CDR3, the DNA is TGTGCCAGCAGCTGGGACAGGGATGAAGGCTACACCTTC. Protein sequence: CASSWDRDEGYTF. This chain uses TRBV7-2 with TRBJ1-2, with TRBD1 identical over 9 bases. Trimming took 4 bases from V and 8 from J; bases not matched to a gene: 5. In germline, CDR1 is SGHTA, CDR2 FQGNSA. CDR3 length: 13 residues.

The sample holds a few counts of this clonotype. This chain joins TRBV18 and TRBJ1-2; 11 bases align to TRBD1. The J segment lost 5 bases and the V segment lost 2 bases, leaving 10 bases of the junction unmatched. The CDR3 contains 17 residues. Germline V lookup: CDR1 KGHSH, CDR2 LQKENI. CDR3 in amino acids: CASSPSDGTGGYYGYTF. DNA for the CDR3: TGTGCCAGCTCACCATCGGACGGGACAGGGGGTTATTATGGCTACACCTTC.

This clonotype was picked up a small number of times. CDR3 coding DNA: TGTGCCAGCAGCCCCACCAGAACCGGGGAAAAACTGTTTTTT. It encodes CASSPTRTGEKLFF. The J gene is TRBJ1-4, the V gene TRBV11-2; D gene unclear. The CDR3 runs 14 residues. Trimming removed 5 bases from V and 8 bases from J, with 15 bases in between. Germline CDR1 reads SGHAT; CDR2 reads FQNNGV.

The V gene is TRBV4-1, the J gene TRBJ1-6, with a possible D match to TRBD1 (5 bases). The germline V gene encodes CDR1 MGHRA and CDR2 YSYEKL. Trimming removed 4 bases at V and 5 bases at J, with 6 bases between. The CDR3 extends over 13 amino acids. Here the CDR3 reads CASSRGHNSPLHF. Written as DNA, the CDR3 is TGCGCCAGCAGCCGGGGACATAATTCACCCCTCCACTTT.

The rearrangement links TRBV6-5 to TRBJ1-2; TRBD1 is a possible D gene (5 bases). The ends were cut back, 6 bases at V and 8 bases at J, with 19 bases in the middle. The CDR3 has 14 amino acids. Germline V gene data show CDR1 as MNHEY and CDR2 as SVGAGI. The CDR3 is CASSPFPGRKGYTF. The DNA for the CDR3 is TGTGCCAGCAGCCCTTTTCCGGGACGAAAGGGCTACACCTTC.

The chain recombines TRBV7-6 with TRBJ2-4; 9 bases agree with TRBD1. The DNA end is more similar to TRBJ2-7, so the J call may be wrong. The germline V gene has CDR1 SGHVS and CDR2 FNYEAQ. There are 14 residues in the CDR3. This chain's CDR3 is CASSQQGASDEQYF. In nucleotides, the CDR3 is TGTGCCAGCAGCCAACAGGGGGCAAGCGACGAGCAGTACTTC.

This clonotype has ten or more counts. The genes are TRBV7-9 and TRBJ1-1; D is unresolved. Germline V gene lookup returns CDR1 SEHNR and CDR2 FQNEAQ (reference sequence). The CDR3 is 15 residues long. V lost 7 bases to trimming and J lost 6 bases, with 21 bases between them. The CDR3: CASNPKTPDVPEAFF. The CDR3 nucleotides read TGTGCCAGCAACCCTAAGACACCCGACGTCCCTGAAGCTTTCTTT.

This chain links TRBV29-1 with TRBJ2-4; 9 bases map to TRBD2. This CDR3 comprises 14 residues. CDR1 is SQVTM, CDR2 ANQGSEA, per germline. The V gene end was trimmed by 5 bases and the J gene end by 6 bases; junction bases not matched to a gene: 8. The CDR3 coding sequence is TGCAGCGTTAAGGCGGGGGGGCCGGGAAACATTCAGTACTTC. This sequence encodes CSVKAGGPGNIQYF. The variable domain in full, with the rest retrieved from reference TRBV29-1 and TRBJ2-4, is SAVISQKPSRDICQRGTSLTIQCQVDSQVTMMFWYRQQPGQSLTLIATANQGSEATYESGFVIDKFPISRPNLTFSTLTVSNMSPEDSSIYLCSVKAGGPGNIQYFGAGTRLSVL.

This clonotype showed up just a few times. V is TRBV25-1 and J is TRBJ2-5; 7 bases map to TRBD1. V shed 1 base, J shed 5 bases, and the junction held 10 bases outside the gene matches. Per the germline V gene, CDR1 is MGHDK and CDR2 is SYGVNS. The CDR3 has 16 amino acids. In DNA, the CDR3 is TGTGCCAGCAGTGAATCCCAAACAGGGGTCAGGGAGACCCAGTACTTC. It codes for CASSESQTGVRETQYF. Looking up the rest from reference TRBV25-1 and TRBJ2-5 gives the full variable domain: EADIYQTPRYLVIGTGKKITLECSQTMGHDKMYWYQQDPGMELHLIHYSYGVNSTEKGDLSSESTVSRIRTEHFPLTLESARPSHTSQYLCASSESQTGVRETQYFGPGTRLLVL.

This sequence joins TRBV6-6 and TRBJ1-6; D ambiguous. Germline lookup yields CDR1 MNHNY and CDR2 SVGAGI (reference sequence). The CDR3 runs to 14 residues. Between the trimmed V and J ends, which lost 8 bases and 7 bases, there was a span of 15 bases. The CDR3 DNA sequence: TGTGCCAGCTCAAAAGTTGAGCTAAATTCACCCCTCCACTTT. This gives the protein CASSKVELNSPLHF.

Notes on this clonotype: Mismatch with germline at one junction end may stem from a read error. The chain employs TRBV20-1 and TRBJ1-2, with D perhaps TRBD1 (6 bases). CDR1 is DFQATT and CDR2 is SNEGSKA in the germline V gene (reference sequence). The CDR3 runs to 17 residues. The CDR3 DNA reads TGCAGTGCTAGAGGGACCCCAGGGGACTTCAGGCTCTATGGCTTCACCTTC. It codes for CSARGTPGDFRLYGFTF.

The chain couples TRBV12-3 or TRBV12-4 to TRBJ1-4, with 8 bases aligning to TRBD1. Trimming took 7 bases from V and 3 from J; bases not matched to a gene: 4. The CDR3 spans 14 residues. The CDR3 region is CASTQGAANEKLFF. CDR3 bases: TGTGCCAGCACTCAGGGGGCAGCTAATGAAAAACTGTTTTTT.

The CDR3 loop reads CATSRAPDSSTDTQYF. CDR3 nucleotide sequence: TGTGCCACCAGCAGAGCGCCGGACAGTAGCACAGATACGCAGTATTTT. This sequence joins TRBV15 and TRBJ2-3; perhaps TRBD1 as D (6 bases). The CDR3 runs to 16 residues. V lost 1 base and J lost 0, with 11 bases in between. Germline V CDR1 and CDR2: LNHNV, YYDKDF (reference sequence).

This chain connects TRBV6-1 to TRBJ1-4; D call uncertain. Germline V gene data show CDR1 as MNHNS and CDR2 as SASEGT. CDR3 size: 15 residues. Trimming removed 3 bases from V and 8 bases from J, with 16 bases in between. The CDR3 DNA follows: TGTGCCAGCAGTGACTCCGGGGATGGATGGGAAAAACTGTTTTTT. As protein: CASSDSGDGWEKLFF.

The gene calls are TRBV29-1 and TRBJ1-4; D uncertain. CDR1 is SQVTM and CDR2 is ANQGSEA in the germline V gene. CDR3 length: 13 residues. V lost 4 bases and J lost 5, with 11 bases in between. CDR3 residues: CSVVDPINEKLFF. As DNA, the CDR3 is TGCAGCGTTGTGGACCCAATCAATGAAAAACTGTTTTTT. The full variable domain, its missing parts supplied by reference TRBV29-1 and TRBJ1-4, is SAVISQKPSRDICQRGTSLTIQCQVDSQVTMMFWYRQQPGQSLTLIATANQGSEATYESGFVIDKFPISRPNLTFSTLTVSNMSPEDSSIYLCSVVDPINEKLFFGSGTQLSVL.

The chain couples TRBV5-1 to TRBJ2-2; no clear D gene. The CDR3 is 14 residues long. Trimming took 6 bases from V and 4 from J, leaving 13 bases between them. CDR1 SGHRS and CDR2 YFSETQ come from the germline V gene. The CDR3 here is CASKVLGTTGELFF. As DNA, the CDR3 is TGCGCCAGCAAAGTCCTAGGAACCACCGGGGAGCTGTTTTTT.

This clonotype has more than one count but fewer than ten. V and J are TRBV10-3 and TRBJ2-3, with D uncertain. The germline V gene encodes CDR1 ENHRY and CDR2 SYGVKD. V was pared by 4 bases and J by 1 base, with 6 bases between. CDR3 length: 13 amino acids. The DNA for the CDR3 is TGTGCCATCAGTGGGCCAGGCACAGATACGCAGTATTTT. Protein sequence: CAISGPGTDTQYF.

This sequence joins TRBV4-3 and TRBJ2-3; 8 bases line up with TRBD2. Germline CDR1 LGHNA, CDR2 YSLEER. J was trimmed by 4 bases and V by 0 bases; bases with no gene match: 12. This CDR3 has 18 amino acids. Here the CDR3 reads CASSQERSSGGGADTQYF. CDR3 coding DNA: TGCGCCAGCAGCCAAGAAAGGTCGAGCGGGGGAGGCGCAGATACGCAGTATTTT.

The chain has TRBV9 and TRBJ2-5, with TRBD2 matching 9 bases. The closer fit of TRBJ2-7 to the DNA end suggests the J call may be wrong. Germline CDR1 reads SGDLS; CDR2 reads YYNGEE. This CDR3 is built from 14 residues. CDR3 protein: CASSKRGDWYEQYF. The CDR3 DNA reads TGTGCCAGCAGTAAGCGGGGGGACTGGTACGAGCAGTACTTC.

This clonotype was recorded only once. The chain employs TRBV7-2 and TRBJ2-3; maybe TRBD2 (6 bases). This CDR3 contains 17 residues. CDR1 and CDR2 (germline): SGHTA, FQGNSA. V lost 2 bases and J lost 6, with 21 bases in between. CDR3: CASSLSGPGGVRDTQYF. DNA of the CDR3: TGTGCCAGCAGCTTATCAGGGCCAGGCGGGGTGAGGGATACGCAGTATTTT.